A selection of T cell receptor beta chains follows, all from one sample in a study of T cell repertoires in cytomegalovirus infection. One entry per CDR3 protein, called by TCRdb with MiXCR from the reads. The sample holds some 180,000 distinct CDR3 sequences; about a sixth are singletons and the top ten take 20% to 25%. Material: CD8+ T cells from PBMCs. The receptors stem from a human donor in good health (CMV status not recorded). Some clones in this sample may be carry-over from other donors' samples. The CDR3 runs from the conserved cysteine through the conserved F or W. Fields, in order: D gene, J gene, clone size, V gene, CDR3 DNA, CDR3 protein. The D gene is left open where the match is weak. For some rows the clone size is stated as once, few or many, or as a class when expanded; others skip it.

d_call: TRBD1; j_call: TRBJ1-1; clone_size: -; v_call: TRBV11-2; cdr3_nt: TGTGCCAGCAGCTTAGACGCAGGGGGCCTCACTGAAGCTTTCTTT; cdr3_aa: CASSLDAGGLTEAFF
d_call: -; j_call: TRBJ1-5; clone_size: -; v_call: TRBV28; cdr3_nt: TGTGCCAGCAGTCCCGGAGGCCCACGACAGCCCCAGCATTTT; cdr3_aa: CASSPGGPRQPQHF
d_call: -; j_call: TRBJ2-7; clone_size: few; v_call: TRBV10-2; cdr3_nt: TGCGCCAGTGCCTCCTTTACTACTACGGGCGAGCAGTACTTC; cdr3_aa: CASASFTTTGEQYF
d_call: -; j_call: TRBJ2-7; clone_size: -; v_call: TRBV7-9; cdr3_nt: TGTGCCAGCAGCTTGGGACACGGCGAGCAGTACTTC; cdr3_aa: CASSLGHGEQYF
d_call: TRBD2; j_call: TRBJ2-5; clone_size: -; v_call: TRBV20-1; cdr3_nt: TGCAGTGCTAGAGAAGGGGGAGCGGGGGGGTTAGGAAAGACCCAGTACTTC; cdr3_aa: CSAREGGAGGLGKTQYF
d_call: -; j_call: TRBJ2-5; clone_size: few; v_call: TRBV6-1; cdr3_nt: TGTGCCAGCAGCCAGGATTCTCATCGGACAGTGGGAGAGACCCAGTACTTC; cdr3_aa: CASSQDSHRTVGETQYF
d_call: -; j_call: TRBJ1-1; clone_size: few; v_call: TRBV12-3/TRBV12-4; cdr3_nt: TGTGCCAGCAGTTTAACGTATACTGAAGCTTTCTTT; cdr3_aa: CASSLTYTEAFF
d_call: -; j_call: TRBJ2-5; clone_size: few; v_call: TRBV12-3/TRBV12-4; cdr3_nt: TGTGCCAGCAGTCCCCGGGGAGGCGAGGAGACCCAGTACTTC; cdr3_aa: CASSPRGGEETQYF
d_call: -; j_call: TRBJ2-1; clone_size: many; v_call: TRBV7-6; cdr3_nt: TGTGCCAGCAGCTTAGAAGCAGGCTTAAATGAGCAGTTCTTC; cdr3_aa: CASSLEAGLNEQFF
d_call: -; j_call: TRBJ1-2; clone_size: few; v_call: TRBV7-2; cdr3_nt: TGTGCCAGCAGCTTAGGGATCGATGGCTACACCTTC; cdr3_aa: CASSLGIDGYTF
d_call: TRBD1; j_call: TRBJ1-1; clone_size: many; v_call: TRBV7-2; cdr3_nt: TGTGCCAGCAGTTGGGACAGGGGTACTGAAGCTTTCTTT; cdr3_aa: CASSWDRGTEAFF
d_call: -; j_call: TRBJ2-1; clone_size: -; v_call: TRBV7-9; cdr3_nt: TGTGCCAGCAGCTTTGGTCCCGGGGTAGCCGCACTAAGGGCCAATGAGCAGTTCTTC; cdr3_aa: CASSFGPGVAALRANEQFF
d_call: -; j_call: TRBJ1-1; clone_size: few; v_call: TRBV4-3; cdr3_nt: TGCGCCAGCAGCCAAGTTCGGGGTACTGAAGCTTTCTTT; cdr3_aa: CASSQVRGTEAFF
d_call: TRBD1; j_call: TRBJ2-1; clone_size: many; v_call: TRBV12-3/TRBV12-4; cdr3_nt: TGTGCCAGCACTCTGACAGGGGGCTTCTACAATGAGCAGTTCTTC; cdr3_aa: CASTLTGGFYNEQFF
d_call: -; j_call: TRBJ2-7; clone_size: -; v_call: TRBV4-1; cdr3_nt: TGCGCCAGCAGTCAGACTATCTCCTACGAGCAGTACTTC; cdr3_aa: CASSQTISYEQYF
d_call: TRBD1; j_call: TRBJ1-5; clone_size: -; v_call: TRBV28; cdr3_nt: TGTGCCAGCAGTCGCTTCGACAGGGGCGATCAGCCCCAGCATTTT; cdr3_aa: CASSRFDRGDQPQHF
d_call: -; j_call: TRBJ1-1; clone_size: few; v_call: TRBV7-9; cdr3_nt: TGTGCCAGCAGCACGAAACAGGGGAACACTGAAGCTTTCTTT; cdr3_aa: CASSTKQGNTEAFF
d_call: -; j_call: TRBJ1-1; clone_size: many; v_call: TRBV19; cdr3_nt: TGTGCCAGTAGTATTAGTGCAGGGCTGAACACTGAAGCTTTCTTT; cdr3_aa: CASSISAGLNTEAFF
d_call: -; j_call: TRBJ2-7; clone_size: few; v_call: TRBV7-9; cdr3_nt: TGTGCCAGCAGCTTAGAGTCGGGTCGATACGAGCAGTACTTC; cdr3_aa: CASSLESGRYEQYF
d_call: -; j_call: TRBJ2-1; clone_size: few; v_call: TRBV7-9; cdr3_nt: TGTGCCAGCAGCTCTACGAGGAATGAGCAGTTCTTC; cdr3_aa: CASSSTRNEQFF
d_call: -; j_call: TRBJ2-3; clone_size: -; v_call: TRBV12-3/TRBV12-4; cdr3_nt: TGTGCCAGCAGTTTCCTGCCAGATACGCAGTATTTT; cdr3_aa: CASSFLPDTQYF
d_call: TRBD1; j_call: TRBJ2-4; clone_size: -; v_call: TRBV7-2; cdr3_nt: TGTGCCAGCAGCTCAAATGGAGAGGGGGCGGCCAAAAACATTCAGTACTTC; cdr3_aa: CASSSNGEGAAKNIQYF
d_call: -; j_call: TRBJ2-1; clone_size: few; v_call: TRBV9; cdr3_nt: TGTGCCAGCAGCGTAGTGTCTAGGGCCGAGAACAATGAGCAGTTCTTC; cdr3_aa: CASSVVSRAENNEQFF
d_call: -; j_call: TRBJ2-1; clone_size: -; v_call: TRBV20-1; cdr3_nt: TGCAGTGCTAAAGAACTAGCAGTCTACAATGAGCAGTTCTTC; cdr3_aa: CSAKELAVYNEQFF
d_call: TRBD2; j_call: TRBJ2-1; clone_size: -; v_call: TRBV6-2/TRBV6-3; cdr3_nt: TGTGCCAGCAGTTACCCAGCGGGGCTAGGGAATGAGCAGTTCTTC; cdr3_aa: CASSYPAGLGNEQFF
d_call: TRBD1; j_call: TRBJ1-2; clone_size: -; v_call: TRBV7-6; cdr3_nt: TGTGCCAGCAGCCTGTTTGGACAGGCGGGCTATGGCTACACCTTC; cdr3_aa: CASSLFGQAGYGYTF
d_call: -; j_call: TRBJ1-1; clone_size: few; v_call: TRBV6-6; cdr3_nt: TGTGCCAGCAGTCCCTTACCGGGACTCAAACCGGGGAACACTGAAGCTTTCTTT; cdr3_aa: CASSPLPGLKPGNTEAFF
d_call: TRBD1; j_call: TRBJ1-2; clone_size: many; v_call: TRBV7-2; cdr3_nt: TGTGCCAGCAGCTTAGAGGGCATTACAGGGGGAGATGGCTACACCTTC; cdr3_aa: CASSLEGITGGDGYTF
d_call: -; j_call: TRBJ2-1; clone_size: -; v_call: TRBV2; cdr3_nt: TGTGCCAGCAGTGGTTCGAAGGGCTTTACCTGGCAGTTCTTC; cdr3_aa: CASSGSKGFTWQFF
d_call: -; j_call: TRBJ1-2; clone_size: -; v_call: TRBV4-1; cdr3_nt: TGCGCCAGCAGCCAAGAGACCGACTTGGGCTATGGCTACACCTTC; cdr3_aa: CASSQETDLGYGYTF
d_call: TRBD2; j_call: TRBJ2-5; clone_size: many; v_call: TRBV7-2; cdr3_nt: TGTGCCAGCGAGCGGGGGACCCAGTACTTC; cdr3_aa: CASERGTQYF
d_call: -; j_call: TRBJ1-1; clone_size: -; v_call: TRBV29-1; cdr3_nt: TGCAGCTTATACAGGGTTGAAGCTTTCTTT; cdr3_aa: CSLYRVEAFF
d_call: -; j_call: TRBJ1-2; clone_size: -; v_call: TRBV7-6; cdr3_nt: TGTGCCAGCAGCTTACCTTCGGACCTTGGCTACACCTTC; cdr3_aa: CASSLPSDLGYTF
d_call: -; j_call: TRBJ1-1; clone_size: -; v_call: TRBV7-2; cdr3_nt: TGTGCCAGCAGCTTAGGGCCGCAGTTGAACACTGAAGCTTTCTTT; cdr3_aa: CASSLGPQLNTEAFF
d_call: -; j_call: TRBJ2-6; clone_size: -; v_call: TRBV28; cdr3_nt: TGTGCCAGCAGTTCTACATTGGACCTCTCTGGGGCCAACGTCCTGACTTTC; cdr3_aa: CASSSTLDLSGANVLTF
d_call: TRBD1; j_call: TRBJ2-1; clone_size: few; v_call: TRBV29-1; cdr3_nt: TGCAGCGTTCCAGGGGGTTACTACAATGAGCAGTTCTTC; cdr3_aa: CSVPGGYYNEQFF
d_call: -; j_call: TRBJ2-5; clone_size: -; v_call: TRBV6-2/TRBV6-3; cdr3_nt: TGTGCCAGCAGTTTCGATTGGGAGACCCAGTACTTC; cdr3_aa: CASSFDWETQYF
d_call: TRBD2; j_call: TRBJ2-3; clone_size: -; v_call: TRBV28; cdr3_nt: TGTGCCAGCAGTTTACCTAGCGGGGGCACAGATACGCAGTATTTT; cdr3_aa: CASSLPSGGTDTQYF
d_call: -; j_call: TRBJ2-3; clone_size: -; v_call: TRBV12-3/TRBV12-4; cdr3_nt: TGTGCCAGCAGTTCCCTCCGAAGACCGCGGTTCTCAGATACGCAGTATTTT; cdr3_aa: CASSSLRRPRFSDTQYF
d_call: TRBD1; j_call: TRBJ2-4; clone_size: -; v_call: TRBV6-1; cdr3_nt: TGTGCCAGCAGACGCCACGGGACAGGGGACATTCAGTACTTC; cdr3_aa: CASRRHGTGDIQYF
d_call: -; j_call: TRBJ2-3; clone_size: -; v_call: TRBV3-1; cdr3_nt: TGTGCCAGCAGCCAAAACGGGGGACGGGCAGATACGCAGTATTTT; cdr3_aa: CASSQNGGRADTQYF